These T cell receptor beta chains were read from a single sample in a study of radiotherapy plus CTLA-4 blockade in lung cancer. Repertoires were generated with immunoSEQ multiplex PCR, while TCRdb's copy carries only in-frame clones and drops some. This table holds fewer than 100,000 clones, about 79% found once. This specimen consisted of peripheral blood, obtained from a patient treated with radiotherapy plus ipilimumab. The source of these receptors is a human donor with non-small cell lung cancer whose response to radiotherapy plus ipilimumab could not be evaluated. Some clones in this sample may be carry-over from other donors' samples. CDR3s include the opening cysteine and the closing phenylalanine or tryptophan. D genes are given only for firm matches. Size values are once, few and many counts, or a class for expanded clones, and some rows have none.

clone_size d_call j_call v_call cdr3_nt cdr3_aa
few TRBD2 TRBJ2-1 TRBV19 TGTGCCAGTAGTACTACTAGCGGGGGACCAAATACCTACAATGAGCAGTTCTTC CASSTTSGGPNTYNEQFF
- - TRBJ2-7 TRBV5-1 TGCGCCAGCAGCTTGGGGCCCCAACAGGCAAGATCCTACGAGCAGTACTTC CASSLGPQQARSYEQYF
- TRBD1 TRBJ1-2 TRBV9 TGTGCCAGCAGCGTAGCTACGTCAGGGGGTGCCTGGGGCTACACCTTC CASSVATSGGAWGYTF
once TRBD2 TRBJ2-1 TRBV5-8 TGTGCCAGCAGGGGCAGACTAGCGTACTCCAATGAGCAGTTCTTC CASRGRLAYSNEQFF
- TRBD2 TRBJ2-7 TRBV5-4 TGTGCCAGCAGCCCATCGTTTAGCGGGGGAGCCTACGAGCAGTACTTC CASSPSFSGGAYEQYF
- TRBD2 TRBJ2-1 TRBV4-2 TGTGCCAGCAGCCAAGGACTAGCGGGCAATGAGCAGTTCTTC CASSQGLAGNEQFF
- - TRBJ2-3 TRBV13 TGTGCCAGCAGCGAAATAGCGCCTACTAGCACAGATACGCAGTATTTT CASSEIAPTSTDTQYF
- - TRBJ1-2 TRBV20-1 TGCAGTGCGCTGGGAGGACATGGCTACACCTTC CSALGGHGYTF
once TRBD1 TRBJ1-1 TRBV7-2 TGTGCCAGCAGCTTTAGGACAGGGCCCAACACTGAAGCTTTCTTT CASSFRTGPNTEAFF
- - TRBJ2-5 TRBV5-1 TGCGCCAGCAGCCAGACAGGTCAAGAGACCCAGTACTTC CASSQTGQETQYF
once TRBD1 TRBJ1-1 TRBV18 TGTGCCAGCTCGCTAGGACAGGGCGGGGGCACTGAAGCTTTCTTT CASSLGQGGGTEAFF
- - TRBJ1-2 TRBV2 TGTGCCAGCAGAGGAGGTGCTAACTATGGCTACACCTTC CASRGGANYGYTF
- - TRBJ2-1 TRBV7-9 TGTGCCAGCAGCTTACACGGCTACAATGAGCAGTTCTTC CASSLHGYNEQFF
- TRBD1 TRBJ1-4 TRBV4-2 TGTGCCAGCAGCCAACTCCAGGGGGCAACTAATGAAAAACTGTTTTTT CASSQLQGATNEKLFF
- - TRBJ1-1 TRBV10-3 TGTGCCATCAATTCCCAGGCCTCGAACACTGAAGCTTTCTTT CAINSQASNTEAFF
many - TRBJ1-6 TRBV5-1 TGTGCCAGCAGCCCAGGGGATAATTCACCCCTCCACTTT CASSPGDNSPLHF
- TRBD1 TRBJ2-7 TRBV7-9 TGTGCCAGCAGCCCGGACAGGGCCTCCTACGAGCAGTACTTC CASSPDRASYEQYF
- - TRBJ2-2 TRBV11-3 TGTGCCAGCAGCCCCCCCGTGGGGGGGCTGGGAACCGGGGAGCTGTTTTTT CASSPPVGGLGTGELFF
- TRBD1 TRBJ1-5 TRBV27 TGTGCCAGCAGTTTAGGACAGGGTAGCCAGCCCCAGCATTTT CASSLGQGSQPQHF
- - TRBJ1-1 TRBV7-2 TGTGCCAGCAGCCCCAGGGTAAACCCTTTTGAAGCTTTCTTT CASSPRVNPFEAFF
- - TRBJ2-7 TRBV6-6 TGTGCCAGCAGAGATAACAGTTTCTACGAGCAGTACTTC CASRDNSFYEQYF
few TRBD1 TRBJ1-5 TRBV4-1 TGCGCCAGCAGCCTGGGGACAGGGGATCAGCCCCAGCATTTT CASSLGTGDQPQHF
- - TRBJ1-6 TRBV23-1 TGCGCCAGCAGTCCCCCCCCGCAGGGCCGGGCACCCCTCCACTTT CASSPPPQGRAPLHF
- - TRBJ2-7 TRBV11-2 TGTGCCAGCAGCTTAGGGCCCAGGGTTCCATACGAGCAGTACTTC CASSLGPRVPYEQYF
- - TRBJ1-4 TRBV7-2 TGTGCCAGCAGCCTCCTGGGGAGGGTGCGGGAAAAACTGTTTTTT CASSLLGRVREKLFF
- - TRBJ1-2 TRBV11-2 TGTGCCAGCAGCTTAGGACCGGGAAGTGGCTACACCTTC CASSLGPGSGYTF
- TRBD1 TRBJ1-1 TRBV9 TGTGCCAGCAGCGTAGGGATTACAGGGGGCAACACTGAAGCTTTCTTT CASSVGITGGNTEAFF
- - TRBJ2-2 TRBV7-3 TGTGCCAGCAGCCCCAGGGGAGTCGCGAACACCGGGGAGCTGTTTTTT CASSPRGVANTGELFF
- TRBD1 TRBJ1-4 TRBV5-4 TGTGCCAGCAGCTCGACCGGGACAGAGAATGAAAAACTGTTTTTT CASSSTGTENEKLFF
- - TRBJ2-1 TRBV5-1 TGCGCCAGCAGCTTACAGGTTAGCTCCTACAATGAGCAGTTCTTC CASSLQVSSYNEQFF
- - TRBJ2-7 TRBV4-1 TGTGCCAGCAGCCAGGGCTTTAGCTCCTACGAGCAGTACTTC CASSQGFSSYEQYF
- TRBD2 TRBJ2-1 TRBV6-5 TGTGCCAGCAGTTACTCCCAGCGGGGGGGCAATGAGCAGTTCTTC CASSYSQRGGNEQFF
once - TRBJ1-4 TRBV9 TGTGCCAGCAGCGTAGGGAGATGGGATGAAAAACTGTTTTTT CASSVGRWDEKLFF